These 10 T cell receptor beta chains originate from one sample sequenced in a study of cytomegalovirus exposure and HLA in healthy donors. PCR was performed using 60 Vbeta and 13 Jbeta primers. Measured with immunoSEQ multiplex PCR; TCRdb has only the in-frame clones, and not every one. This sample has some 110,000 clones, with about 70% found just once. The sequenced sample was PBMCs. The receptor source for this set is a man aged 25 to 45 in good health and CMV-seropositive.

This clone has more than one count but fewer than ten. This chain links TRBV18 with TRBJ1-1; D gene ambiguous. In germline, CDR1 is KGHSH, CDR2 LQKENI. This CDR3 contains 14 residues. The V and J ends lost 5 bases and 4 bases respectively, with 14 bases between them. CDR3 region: CASSSGGSLTEAFF. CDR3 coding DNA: TGTGCCAGCTCATCCGGAGGATCCCTCACTGAAGCTTTCTTT.

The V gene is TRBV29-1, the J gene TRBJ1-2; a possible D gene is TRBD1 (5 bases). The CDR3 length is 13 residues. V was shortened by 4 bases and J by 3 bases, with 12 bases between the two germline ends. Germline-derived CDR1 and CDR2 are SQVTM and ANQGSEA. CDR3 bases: TGCAGCGTTGTCCCCAGGGCAGACTATGGCTACACCTTC. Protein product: CSVVPRADYGYTF.

The CDR3 DNA sequence: TGTGCCAGCCATACAGGGGGAGAGACCCAGTACTTC. It translates to CASHTGGETQYF. This chain connects TRBV28 to TRBJ2-5; 8 nucleotides agree with TRBD1. Germline V gene data show CDR1 as MDHEN and CDR2 as SYDVKM. V dropped 8 bases and J dropped 4; count of bases not matched to a gene: 3. The CDR3 covers 12 residues.

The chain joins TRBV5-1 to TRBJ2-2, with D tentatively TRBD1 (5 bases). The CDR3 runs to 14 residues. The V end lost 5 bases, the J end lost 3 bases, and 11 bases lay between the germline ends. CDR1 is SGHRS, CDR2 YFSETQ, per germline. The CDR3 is CASRAQEYTGELFF. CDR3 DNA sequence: TGCGCCAGCAGAGCACAGGAGTACACCGGGGAGCTGTTTTTT.

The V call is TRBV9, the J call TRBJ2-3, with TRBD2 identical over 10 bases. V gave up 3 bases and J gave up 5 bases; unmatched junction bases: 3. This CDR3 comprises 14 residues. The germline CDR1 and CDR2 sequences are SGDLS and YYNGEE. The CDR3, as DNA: TGTGCCAGCAGCGCGGGACTAGCGAGAGATACGCAGTATTTT. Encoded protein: CASSAGLARDTQYF.

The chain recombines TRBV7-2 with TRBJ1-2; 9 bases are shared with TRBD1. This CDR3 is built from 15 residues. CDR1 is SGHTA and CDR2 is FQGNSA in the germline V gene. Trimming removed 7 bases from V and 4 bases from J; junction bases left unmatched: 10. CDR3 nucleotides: TGTGCCAGCACCCTAGATAGGGGACAGGGCTATGGCTACACCTTC. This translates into CASTLDRGQGYGYTF.

CDR3 nucleotides: TGTGCCAGCAGCTTCTATACAGGGGTCAAGGGAGAGCAGTTCTTC. Protein product: CASSFYTGVKGEQFF. The rearrangement joins TRBV7-2 to TRBJ2-1, with 7 bases lining up with TRBD1. The length of the CDR3 is 15 residues. Germline V gene sequence: CDR1 SGHTA, CDR2 FQGNSA. The J segment lost 10 bases and the V segment lost 3 bases, leaving 12 bases of the junction unmatched.

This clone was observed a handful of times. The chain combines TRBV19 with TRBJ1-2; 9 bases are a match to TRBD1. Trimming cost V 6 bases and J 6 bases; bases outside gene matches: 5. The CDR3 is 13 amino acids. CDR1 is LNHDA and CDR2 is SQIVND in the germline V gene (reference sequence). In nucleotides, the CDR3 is TGTGCCAGTAGCAGGGACAGGGAGGATGGCTACACCTTC. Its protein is CASSRDREDGYTF.

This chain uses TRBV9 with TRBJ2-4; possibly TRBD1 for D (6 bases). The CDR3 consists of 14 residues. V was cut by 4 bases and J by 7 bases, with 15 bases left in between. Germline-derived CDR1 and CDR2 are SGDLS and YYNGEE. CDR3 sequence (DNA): TGTGCCAGCAGCCCAGGGGTAGGTGGGAACATTCAGTACTTC. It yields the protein CASSPGVGGNIQYF. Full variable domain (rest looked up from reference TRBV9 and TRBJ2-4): DSGVTQTPKHLITATGQRVTLRCSPRSGDLSVYWYQQSLDQGLQFLIQYYNGEERAKGNILERFSAQQFPDLHSELNLSSLELGDSALYFCASSPGVGGNIQYFGAGTRLSVL.

CDR3 amino acids: CASSSRQGREKLFF. As DNA, the CDR3 is TGCGCCAGCAGCTCCCGACAGGGAAGGGAAAAACTGTTTTTT. The chain has TRBV4-1 and TRBJ1-4, with 7 bases aligning to TRBD1. Per the germline V gene, CDR1 is MGHRA and CDR2 is YSYEKL. The junction had 8 bases not matched to a gene; V was cut back by 5 bases and J by 8 bases. CDR3 length: 14 amino acids.